This section outlines one T cell receptor beta chain sequence together with its context. The data originate from a study of blood T cell repertoires in COVID-19. Study context: Sources were T cells, B-cell-depleted T cells, or PBMCs; the material itself was cDNA or gDNA.

Measured with immunoSEQ multiplex PCR; TCRdb has only the in-frame clones, and not every one. This sample has roughly 280,000 clones; about nine tenths occur once, and the top ten carry 8.5% to 9%. Trimming took 3 bases from V and 1 from J; bases not matched to a gene: 8. CDR1 KGHSH and CDR2 LQKENI come from the germline V gene. The CDR3 is 16 residues long. This clonotype was obtained from a man aged 35-49 years with active or convalescent COVID-19. Sequenced material: peripheral blood. The rearrangement links TRBV18 to TRBJ2-7; TRBD2 aligns across 8 bases. The CDR3 reads CASSPTTSVGSYEQYF. CDR3 DNA sequence: TGTGCCAGCTCACCGACGACTAGCGTAGGGTCCTACGAGCAGTACTTC.